One sample yielded the 8 T cell receptor beta chains listed below, sequenced in a study of T-cell memory formation after mild COVID-19 (dated by TCRdb to the early 2020s). Receptor amplification or capture employed 5' RACE. The sequencer listed for this sample is Illumina NovaSeq 6000. Clones were called with MiXCR by TCRdb after fastp trimmed the public reads at Q25, and only in-frame beta chains were retained. Each entry is one CDR3 protein sequence, shown with its most common DNA and genes. The sample contains 150,000 or so distinct CDR3 sequences, roughly 12% of them found a single time. The ten most abundant clones make up roughly 3.8% of the sample. The sequenced sample was PBMCs or a T cell subset sorted from them (not recorded which). All receptors come from a man aged 18 to 35 who had mild COVID-19 (a few samples of this study predate the infection). The sample titles of this study are shuffled in the database, so cell type and time point are left out; the donor was told from shared clones.

The chain links TRBV7-2 to TRBJ1-1, with D possibly matching TRBD1 (5 bases). The CDR3 contains 13 residues. Trimming took off 7 bases at V and 5 bases at J, with 14 bases between the two ends. Germline-derived CDR1 and CDR2 are SGHTA and FQGNSA. In nucleotides, the CDR3 is TGTGCCAGCACCTTGTCACAGGCGACTGAAGCTTTCTTT. Protein product: CASTLSQATEAFF.

There are many counts of this clonotype. The chain links TRBV6-2 or TRBV6-3 to TRBJ2-1; 7 bases are a match to TRBD1. Germline V gene lookup returns CDR1 MNHEY and CDR2 SVGEGT. This CDR3 comprises 16 residues. With V trimmed by 6 bases and J by 0 bases, 8 bases remained unmatched. CDR3 in DNA: TGTGCCAGCAGAACGATACAGGGGAGCTCCTACAATGAGCAGTTCTTC. Protein sequence: CASRTIQGSSYNEQFF.

This clonotype has only a few counts. The chain recombines TRBV20-1 with TRBJ1-4; 7 bases fit TRBD1. The germline gives CDR1 DFQATT, CDR2 SNEGSKA (reference sequence). CDR3 size: 13 residues. V shed 5 bases and J 4 bases; nucleotides not matched to a gene: 4. CDR3 sequence reads: CSAPRQGNEKLFF. For the CDR3, the DNA is TGCAGTGCTCCTCGACAGGGTAATGAAAAACTGTTTTTT.

The V and J genes are TRBV12-3 or TRBV12-4 and TRBJ2-5, with 10 nucleotides matching TRBD1. The J segment lost 5 bases and the V segment lost 5 bases, leaving 5 bases of the junction unmatched. The CDR3 covers 14 residues. The CDR3 DNA sequence: TGTGCCAGCAGTCCTTGGACAGGGGGTGAGACCCAGTACTTC. Its protein product is CASSPWTGGETQYF.

In this sample, this clonotype turned up a few times. The rearrangement uses TRBV5-1 and TRBJ2-3; possible D gene TRBD2, 7 bases. CDR1 and CDR2 (germline): SGHRS, YFSETQ. The CDR3 has 16 amino acids. V was shortened by 4 bases and J by 2 bases, with 17 bases between the two germline ends. Here the CDR3 DNA reads TGCGCCAGCAGCGGACCGCGGGGGCTAGACACAGATACGCAGTATTTT. It specifies CASSGPRGLDTDTQYF.

A few counts support this clonotype. Written as DNA, the CDR3 is TGCAGTGCTAACAGGGGGCGAGGTGTCAATGAGCAGTTCTTC. It encodes CSANRGRGVNEQFF. The V gene is TRBV20-1, the J gene TRBJ2-1; the match to TRBD1 covers 9 bases. The V segment lost 4 bases and the J segment 6 bases; nucleotides outside the gene matches: 7. The germline CDR1 and CDR2 sequences are DFQATT and SNEGSKA (reference sequence). The CDR3 loop spans 14 amino acids.

This clonotype was seen a few times. V and J are TRBV6-6 and TRBJ2-2, with 7 bases matching TRBD1. The CDR3 consists of 13 residues. In germline, CDR1 is MNHNY, CDR2 SVGAGI (reference sequence). Trimming removed 2 bases from V and 6 bases from J; junction bases left unmatched: 0. The CDR3 region has the DNA TGTGCCAGCAGTTACGGGACAGCCGGGGAGCTGTTTTTT. This gives the protein CASSYGTAGELFF.

This clonotype has a count of ten or more. This rearrangement joins TRBV18 to TRBJ2-7, with D hard to call. The CDR3 runs 14 residues. The germline V gene has CDR1 KGHSH and CDR2 LQKENI. The V gene lost 4 bases and the J gene lost 3 bases, with 13 bases spanning the gap. CDR3 residues: CASSLSGPRYEQYV. The CDR3 nucleotides read TGTGCCAGCTCACTGTCCGGGCCCCGCTACGAGCAGTACGTC.